What follows are 10 T cell receptor beta chains derived from one specimen sequenced in a study of blood T cell repertoires in COVID-19. Sequencing used immunoSEQ multiplex PCR; TCRdb keeps in-frame clones, though not all of them. This table has about 49,000 clones, 68% appearing once. The sequencing input was peripheral blood. Receptors originate from a woman aged 70-85 years with acute or convalescent COVID-19.

This sequence joins TRBV5-1 and TRBJ1-2, with D possibly being TRBD1 (5 bases). Per germline, CDR1 SGHRS and CDR2 YFSETQ. V lost 4 bases and J lost 7, with 14 bases in between. The length of the CDR3 is 13 residues. This CDR3 reads CASSPTGSGGYTF. CDR3 sequence (DNA): TGCGCCAGCAGCCCAACAGGCTCGGGTGGCTACACCTTC.

The CDR3 region has the DNA TGTGCCAGAAGCTCCCTCCAGGACAATGAGCAGTTCTTC. Residues: CARSSLQDNEQFF. The chain joins TRBV5-3 to TRBJ2-1; D call uncertain. TRBV5-3 has ORF status, its function being uncertain. V dropped 3 bases and J dropped 5 bases, with 9 bases sitting between them. There are 13 residues in the CDR3.

This clone was detected once. The rearrangement uses TRBV3-1 (or the pseudogene TRBV3-2) and TRBJ2-5, with D maybe TRBD2 (6 bases). Germline CDR1 is LGHDT and CDR2 is YNNKEL (reference sequence). V was cut by 4 bases and J by 3 bases, with 15 bases left in between. The CDR3 contains 15 residues. CDR3 sequence reads: CASSRDWGAEETQYF. DNA for the CDR3: TGTGCCAGCAGCCGGGACTGGGGAGCGGAAGAGACCCAGTACTTC.

The V gene is TRBV28, the J gene TRBJ1-6; D perhaps matches TRBD1 (6 bases). This CDR3 spans 16 amino acids. Germline CDR1 reads MDHEN; CDR2 reads SYDVKM. The V end was cut by 4 bases, the J end by 0 bases, with 10 bases between. CDR3 DNA: TGTGCCAGCAGTTCCACAGGGAGCTCCTATAATTCACCCCTCCACTTT. This encodes CASSSTGSSYNSPLHF.

This chain links TRBV16 with TRBJ1-1, with D possibly being TRBD1 (5 bases). The CDR3 contains 13 residues. Trimming removed 5 bases at V and 1 base at J, with 8 bases between. Germline values: CDR1 KGHSY, CDR2 FQNENV. The DNA of the CDR3 is TGTGCCAGCAGCGCGACAGCGAACACTGAAGCTTTCTTT. The encoded protein is CASSATANTEAFF.

The rearrangement links TRBV7-2 to TRBJ2-7; 10 bases fit TRBD2. After removal of 1 base from V and 6 bases from J, the junction contained 6 bases not matched to a gene. The CDR3 consists of 15 residues. CDR1 is SGHTA, CDR2 FQGNSA, per germline. DNA of the CDR3: TGTGCCAGCAGCTTAGATACTAGCGGGATCTTCGAGCAGTACTTC. It yields the protein CASSLDTSGIFEQYF.

This clone occurred once. The chain employs TRBV7-8 and TRBJ2-7, with 7 bases lining up with TRBD2. The CDR3 has 14 amino acids. V was pared by 4 bases and J by 6 bases, with 9 bases of the junction left unmatched. CDR1 SGHVS and CDR2 FQNEAQ come from the germline V gene. The CDR3 is CASSSSLRGSEQYF. CDR3 coding DNA: TGTGCCAGCAGCTCCTCGTTGCGGGGGAGCGAGCAGTACTTC.

This chain connects TRBV5-1 to TRBJ1-4; 7 bases are shared with TRBD1. This CDR3 contains 15 residues. Germline loops: CDR1 SGHRS, CDR2 YFSETQ. V lost 5 bases and J lost 6; bases outside the gene matches: 10. CDR3 nucleotides: TGCGCCAGCAGTCCTGGTACAGGGGCGTATGAAAAACTGTTTTTT. Encoded protein: CASSPGTGAYEKLFF.

V is TRBV2 and J is TRBJ2-5, with TRBD2 as a possible D gene (6 bases). Trimming pared 2 bases from V and 6 bases from J, leaving 19 bases between. CDR3 length: 16 residues. Germline assignment: CDR1 SNHLY and CDR2 FYNNEI. The CDR3 DNA reads TGTGCCAGCAGTGAAATACTGTTGGGGGGAGGAAAGACCCAGTACTTC. Protein product: CASSEILLGGGKTQYF.

This clone was found a few times. This chain links TRBV4-1 with TRBJ1-2; D perhaps matches TRBD1 (5 bases). Germline CDR1 reads MGHRA; CDR2 reads YSYEKL. The V gene lost 6 bases and the J gene lost 7 bases, with 18 bases spanning the gap. The CDR3 extends over 14 amino acids. The CDR3 region is CASRDLGLEGGYTF. CDR3 DNA sequence: TGCGCCAGCAGAGACTTGGGACTCGAGGGTGGCTACACCTTC.